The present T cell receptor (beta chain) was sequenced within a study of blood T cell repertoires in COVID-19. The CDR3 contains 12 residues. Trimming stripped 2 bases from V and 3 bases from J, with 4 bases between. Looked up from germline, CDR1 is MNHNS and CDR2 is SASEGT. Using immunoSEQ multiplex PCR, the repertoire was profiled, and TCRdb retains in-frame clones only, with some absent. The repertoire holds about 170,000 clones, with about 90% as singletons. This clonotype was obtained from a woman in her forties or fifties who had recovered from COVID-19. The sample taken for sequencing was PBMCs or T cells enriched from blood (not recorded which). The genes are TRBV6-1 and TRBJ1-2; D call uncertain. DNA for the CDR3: TGTGCCAGCAGTGAACCAGACTATGGCTACACCTTC. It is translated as CASSEPDYGYTF.